The 21 T cell receptor beta chains listed next were all sequenced from one sample in a study of blood T cell repertoires in COVID-19. Method: immunoSEQ multiplex PCR; TCRdb's copy keeps in-frame clones and lacks some. The sample has just over 650,000 clones, 75% to 90% seen once. Sequenced sample: peripheral blood. The source is a woman aged 18-29 years with acute or convalescent COVID-19.

The chain joins TRBV4-3 to TRBJ1-4; TRBD1 aligns across 7 bases. The CDR3 runs to 14 residues. Germline CDR1 is LGHNA and CDR2 is YSLEER. J gave up 0 bases and V 8 bases, and 3 bases lay outside the gene matches. The CDR3 loop reads CASATGSTNEKLFF. The CDR3 DNA is TGCGCCAGCGCGACAGGGTCAACTAATGAAAAACTGTTTTTT.

The J gene is TRBJ1-1, the V gene TRBV6-5; TRBD1 is a possible D gene (6 bases). V was pared by 6 bases and J by 5 bases, with 16 bases between. The CDR3 is 14 residues long. Germline-derived CDR1 and CDR2 are MNHEY and SVGAGI. The DNA for the CDR3 is TGTGCCAGCAGACTGACAGGTTCGGGGACTGAAGCTTTCTTT. Translated: CASRLTGSGTEAFF.

The chain carries TRBV24-1 and TRBJ1-2, with 8 bases that match TRBD1. The J segment lost 3 bases and the V segment lost 4 bases, leaving 6 bases of the junction unmatched. The germline CDR1 and CDR2 sequences are KGHDR and SFDVKD. There are 15 residues in the CDR3. CDR3 coding DNA: TGTGCCACCAGTGAATCGGACAGGGATTACTATGGCTACACCTTC. This gives the protein CATSESDRDYYGYTF.

V gene TRBV5-1 combines with J gene TRBJ2-1, with 10 bases that match TRBD2. Germline assignment: CDR1 SGHRS and CDR2 YFSETQ. V was clipped by 4 bases and J by 7 bases; unmatched bases: 5. This CDR3 has 14 amino acids. CDR3 protein: CASSISGGINEQFF. CDR3 sequence (DNA): TGCGCCAGCAGCATTAGCGGGGGGATAAATGAGCAGTTCTTC. The variable domain in full, with the rest retrieved from reference TRBV5-1 and TRBJ2-1, is KAGVTQTPRYLIKTRGQQVTLSCSPISGHRSVSWYQQTPGQGLQFLFEYFSETQRNKGNFPGRFSGRQFSNSRSEMNVSTLELGDSALYLCASSISGGINEQFFGPGTRLTVL.

The rearrangement joins TRBV5-1 to TRBJ1-2, with D uncertain. This CDR3 contains 15 residues. V shed 0 bases and J shed 7 bases, with 16 bases lying between them. Germline V gene sequence: CDR1 SGHRS, CDR2 YFSETQ. The CDR3 coding sequence is TGCGCCAGCAGCTTGGATGTGGATGGGAGTAGTGGCTACACCTTC. Translation gives CASSLDVDGSSGYTF.

This clone was found a few times. This sequence joins TRBV4-1 and TRBJ2-7; D is uncertain. CDR3 length: 13 residues. The germline V gene encodes CDR1 MGHRA and CDR2 YSYEKL. The V end lost 0 bases, the J end lost 3 bases, and 6 bases lay between the germline ends. The CDR3 spells CASSQEPVYEQYF. In DNA, the CDR3 is TGCGCCAGCAGCCAAGAGCCAGTCTACGAGCAGTACTTC.

This clone was seen just once. This chain joins TRBV6-4 and TRBJ2-4, with 14 bases identical to TRBD2. This CDR3 region has 18 residues. V lost 5 bases and J lost 3; bases outside the gene matches: 9. CDR1 MRHNA and CDR2 SNTAGT come from the germline V gene. CDR3 in amino acids: CASSLGTSGGLGKNIQYF. The CDR3 DNA reads TGTGCCAGCAGTCTCGGGACTAGCGGGGGTTTAGGCAAAAACATTCAGTACTTC.

V is TRBV30 and J is TRBJ1-5; TRBD1 matches at 7 bases. The CDR3 contains 14 residues. With 7 bases clipped from V and 2 bases from J, the junction kept 8 bases outside the gene matches. Germline V CDR1 and CDR2: GTSNPN, SVGIG (reference sequence). The CDR3 nucleotides read TGTGCCTTAAATACAGGGGTCGGCAATCAGCCCCAGCATTTT. Its translation: CALNTGVGNQPQHF. The complete variable domain, with remaining parts taken from reference TRBV30 and TRBJ1-5, reads SQTIHQWPATLVQPVGSPLSLECTVEGTSNPNLYWYRQAAGRGLQLLFYSVGIGQISSEVPQNLSASRPQDRQFILSSKKLLLSDSGFYLCALNTGVGNQPQHFGDGTRLSIL.

As regards this clone: The sample holds other DNA sequences that translate to the same CDR3. The chain recombines TRBV19 with TRBJ1-4; 9 bases match TRBD1. This CDR3 comprises 14 residues. The trim removed 6 bases at V and 7 bases at J, leaving 6 bases unmatched. Per the germline V gene, CDR1 is LNHDA and CDR2 is SQIVND (reference sequence). The CDR3 is CASSPGTGSEKLFF. The CDR3 DNA is TGTGCCAGTAGCCCCGGGACAGGGAGTGAAAAACTGTTTTTT.

The chain recombines TRBV5-4 with TRBJ1-1; 9 bases fit TRBD1. The CDR3 loop spans 14 amino acids. J gave up 4 bases and V 4 bases, and 5 bases lay outside the gene matches. The germline V gene encodes CDR1 SGHNT and CDR2 YYREEE (reference sequence). In DNA, the CDR3 is TGTGCCAGCAGCAGAACAGGGGGCCGCACTGAAGCTTTCTTT. Encoded protein: CASSRTGGRTEAFF.

This chain connects TRBV30 to TRBJ1-1, with TRBD1 identical over 7 bases. V lost 3 bases, J lost 2 bases, and 9 bases stayed unmatched. The CDR3 extends over 15 amino acids. CDR1 GTSNPN and CDR2 SVGIG come from the germline V gene (reference sequence). The CDR3 nucleotides are TGTGCCTGGAGATCTTTTAGGGGGCGAAACACTGAAGCTTTCTTT. Residues: CAWRSFRGRNTEAFF.

This clone was seen a single time. The chain has TRBV10-3 and TRBJ2-7; perhaps TRBD1 as D (5 bases). Per the germline V gene, CDR1 is ENHRY and CDR2 is SYGVKD. The V and J ends lost 3 bases and 3 bases respectively, with 12 bases between them. The CDR3 spans 14 residues. CDR3 sequence: CAISEGATNYEQYF. CDR3 DNA: TGTGCCATCAGTGAAGGGGCCACTAACTACGAGCAGTACTTC.

V usage is TRBV5-4 and J usage is TRBJ1-6; D not resolved. The CDR3 consists of 14 residues. Germline assignment: CDR1 SGHNT and CDR2 YYREEE (reference sequence). V lost 1 base and J lost 5, with 7 bases in between. The CDR3 DNA is TGTGCCAGCAGCTTGACAGCTAATAATTCACCCCTCCACTTT. This codes for CASSLTANNSPLHF.

The J gene is TRBJ1-1, the V gene TRBV6-5; D possibly corresponds to TRBD1 (6 bases). V was shortened by 4 bases and J by 11 bases, with 20 bases between the two germline ends. This CDR3 region has 14 residues. Looked up from germline, CDR1 is MNHEY and CDR2 is SVGAGI. The CDR3 bases are TGTGCCAGCAGTTCCCCTATCCAGGGGAACGAGGCTTTCTTT. Protein product: CASSSPIQGNEAFF.

This clone was counted once. V and J are TRBV7-9 and TRBJ1-2, with 9 bases that match TRBD1. The CDR3 is 15 residues long. The junction had 6 bases not matched to a gene; V was cut back by 0 bases and J by 7 bases. Germline-derived CDR1 and CDR2 are SEHNR and FQNEAQ (reference sequence). CDR3 coding DNA: TGTGCCAGCAGCTTAGCGATGGGACAGGGAGGTGGCTACACCTTC. As protein: CASSLAMGQGGGYTF.

The chain carries TRBV7-6 and TRBJ2-7; TRBD1 matches 11 bases. This CDR3 is built from 15 residues. Trimming cost V 5 bases and J 3 bases; bases outside gene matches: 6. From germline, CDR1 is SGHVS and CDR2 FNYEAQ. CDR3 DNA: TGTGCCAGCAGCGGACAGGGGGCTCTCAGCTACGAGCAGTACTTC. Translating it yields CASSGQGALSYEQYF.

This chain links TRBV13 with TRBJ1-2; D remains ambiguous. The ends were cut back, 5 bases at V and 8 bases at J, with 15 bases in the middle. Germline V lookup: CDR1 PRHDT, CDR2 FYEKMQ (reference sequence). CDR3 length equals 13 residues. As DNA, the CDR3 is TGTGCCAGCAGCCGCGGTCCCAATCAAGGCTACACCTTC. Its protein product is CASSRGPNQGYTF. The full variable domain, completed using reference TRBV13 and TRBJ1-2, is AAGVIQSPRHLIKEKRETATLKCYPIPRHDTVYWYQQGPGQDPQFLISFYEKMQSDKGSIPDRFSAQQFSDYHSELNMSSLELGDSALYFCASSRGPNQGYTFGSGTRLTVV.

The J gene is TRBJ1-2, the V gene TRBV27; D uncertain. CDR3 length equals 13 residues. V lost 5 bases and J 5 bases, leaving 12 bases between the germline ends. Germline values: CDR1 MNHEY, CDR2 SMNVEV (reference sequence). CDR3 residues: CASSPAGVYGYTF. DNA of the CDR3: TGTGCCAGCAGTCCAGCTGGAGTATATGGCTACACCTTC.

The table lists this clone with a few counts. The chain employs TRBV12-3 or TRBV12-4 and TRBJ1-1, with D tentatively TRBD1 (6 bases). The CDR3 consists of 13 residues. V was trimmed by 5 bases and J by 0 bases, leaving 7 bases between them. CDR3 loop: CASSQGMNTEAFF. The CDR3 DNA reads TGTGCCAGCAGTCAGGGGATGAACACTGAAGCTTTCTTT.

The chain is built from TRBV28 and TRBJ2-7, with D possibly being TRBD1 (6 bases). Germline V gene lookup returns CDR1 MDHEN and CDR2 SYDVKM. Trimming pared 3 bases from V and 4 bases from J, leaving 16 bases between. This CDR3 is 15 amino acids long. The CDR3 DNA reads TGTGCCAGCAGTTTGTACAGGGCCGGTAGTTACGAGCAGTACTTC. This codes for CASSLYRAGSYEQYF.

V and J are TRBV6-6 and TRBJ1-5; 11 nucleotides line up with TRBD1. Germline V gene sequence: CDR1 MNHNY, CDR2 SVGAGI (reference sequence). Trimming at V came to 6 bases and at J to 2 bases, leaving 3 bases not matched to a gene. The CDR3 has 15 residues. The CDR3 DNA follows: TGTGCCAGCAGCAGGACAGGGGGCGGCAATCAGCCCCAGCATTTT. Its protein is CASSRTGGGNQPQHF.